This T cell receptor (beta chain) was documented in a study of early T cells in non-severe SARS-CoV-2 infection. The wider study: RNA in bulk from unsorted whole blood was sequenced, and chains were unpaired.

TCRdb re-called the 5' RACE reads through MiXCR, storing one row per CDR3 protein. The table has fewer than 85,000 distinct CDR3 sequences, roughly 13% seen once; the top ten hold about 1.4%. Germline V gives CDR1 SGDLS, CDR2 YYNGEE. Trimming at V came to 4 bases and at J to 4 bases, leaving 6 bases not matched to a gene. This CDR3 region has 16 residues. Sequencing was performed on whole blood. The chain uses TRBV9 and TRBJ2-3; 13 bases align to TRBD2. This receptor was obtained from an adult who was a healthcare worker with PCR-confirmed SARS-CoV-2 infection or an uninfected control (not recorded which). The CDR3 nucleotides read TGTGCCAGCAGCCAAGGACTAGCGGGGGCGGCAGATACGCAGTATTTT. It is translated as CASSQGLAGAADTQYF.